Presented here are 29 T cell receptor beta chains from one specimen sequenced in a study of blood T cell repertoires in COVID-19. Produced via immunoSEQ multiplex PCR; TCRdb's table is partial and in-frame only. This sample yields hundreds of thousands of clones, of which 88% are seen a single time; 2% to 2.5% belongs to the top ten. The sequencing sample was made of PBMCs or T cells enriched from blood (not recorded which). These receptors originate from a woman aged 40 to 50 with acute COVID-19.

V gene TRBV19 combines with J gene TRBJ1-1, with 9 bases that match TRBD1. Germline CDR1 and CDR2: LNHDA and SQIVND (reference sequence). Unmatched junction bases numbered 8, after V lost 4 bases and J lost 5 bases. The CDR3 contains 15 residues. The CDR3 coding sequence is TGTGCCAGTAGTACGACACAGGGGGCCTTGACTGAAGCTTTCTTT. Its translation: CASSTTQGALTEAFF.

The chain joins TRBV7-9 to TRBJ1-2; weak D call: TRBD1 (5 bases). Germline lookup yields CDR1 SEHNR and CDR2 FQNEAQ (reference sequence). The CDR3 spans 17 residues. V was trimmed by 1 base and J by 3 bases, leaving 18 bases between them. This CDR3 is CASSLGFPGLLDYGYTF. The CDR3, as DNA: TGTGCCAGCAGCTTAGGATTCCCAGGGCTCCTAGACTATGGCTACACCTTC. Full variable domain (missing parts from reference TRBV7-9 and TRBJ1-2): DTGVSQNPRHKITKRGQNVTFRCDPISEHNRLYWYRQTLGQGPEFLTYFQNEAQLEKSRLLSDRFSAERPKGSFSTLEIQRTEQGDSAMYLCASSLGFPGLLDYGYTFGSGTRLTVV.

A note on this clone: Additional DNA sequences in this sample encode the identical CDR3. Written as DNA, the CDR3 is TGTGCCAGCTCCCCTCGGCAGGGGTTATCCTACAATGAGCAGTTCTTC. Amino acid sequence: CASSPRQGLSYNEQFF. This chain links TRBV18 with TRBJ2-1; a possible D gene is TRBD1 (6 bases). V was clipped by 6 bases and J by 1 base, with 16 bases between them. Germline CDR1 KGHSH, CDR2 LQKENI. The CDR3 length is 16 residues.

The chain recombines TRBV2 with TRBJ2-5; D possibly corresponds to TRBD1 (5 bases). Trimming stripped 0 bases from V and 7 bases from J, with 15 bases between. The CDR3 covers 15 residues. Germline CDR1 is SNHLY and CDR2 is FYNNEI. The CDR3 here is CASSEALQGSGTQYF. DNA of the CDR3: TGTGCCAGCAGTGAAGCGCTCCAGGGATCGGGGACCCAGTACTTC.

The CDR3 is CASSLGLWRRVETQYF. CDR3 DNA sequence: TGTGCCAGCAGCTTAGGTCTCTGGCGGCGGGTGGAGACCCAGTACTTC. The V and J genes are TRBV7-8 and TRBJ2-5; possibly TRBD2 for D (5 bases). This CDR3 contains 16 residues. With 1 base removed from V and 5 bases from J, the gap between germline ends came to 17 bases. Germline values: CDR1 SGHVS, CDR2 FQNEAQ.

The V gene is TRBV23-1, the J gene TRBJ1-6; possible D gene TRBD1, 5 bases. TRBV23-1 is recorded as an ORF, its role being uncertain. CDR3 length: 21 residues. Between the trimmed V and J ends, which lost 7 bases and 0 bases, there was a span of 28 bases. The CDR3: CASKPPSSGRSRSSYNSPLHF. CDR3 DNA sequence: TGCGCCAGCAAGCCCCCAAGCTCAGGGCGCTCTAGGAGCTCCTATAATTCACCCCTCCACTTT.

The chain employs TRBV9 and TRBJ1-4; D gene ambiguous. Per the germline V gene, CDR1 is SGDLS and CDR2 is YYNGEE. The length of the CDR3 is 15 residues. V was cut by 0 bases and J by 8 bases, with 14 bases left in between. This CDR3 is CASSVDGRRGEKLFF. DNA for the CDR3: TGTGCCAGCAGCGTAGACGGGCGAAGAGGGGAAAAACTGTTTTTT.

The chain is built from TRBV6-5 and TRBJ1-6, with D unclear. The CDR3 spans 14 residues. V was trimmed by 2 bases and J by 9 bases, leaving 11 bases between them. The germline V gene has CDR1 MNHEY and CDR2 SVGAGI. The CDR3 loop reads CASSYDSSGSPLHF. The DNA for the CDR3 is TGTGCCAGCAGTTACGATAGCTCGGGTTCACCCCTCCACTTT.

The genes are TRBV5-8 and TRBJ1-1; 9 bases are shared with TRBD1. The trim removed 2 bases at V and 5 bases at J, leaving 7 bases unmatched. This CDR3 has 15 residues. Germline V gives CDR1 SGHTS, CDR2 YDEGEE. CDR3 coding DNA: TGTGCCAGCAGCTTCACAGGGGGCCGGAGGACTGAAGCTTTCTTT. It is translated as CASSFTGGRRTEAFF.

This clone has just one count. V gene TRBV6-5 combines with J gene TRBJ1-2, with D maybe TRBD1 (5 bases). Germline values: CDR1 MNHEY, CDR2 SVGAGI. The CDR3 runs 13 residues. V was trimmed by 9 bases and J by 4 bases, leaving 15 bases between them. CDR3 residues: CASYDSLSYGYTF. CDR3 DNA: TGTGCCAGTTATGACAGTCTTTCCTATGGCTACACCTTC.

The chain employs TRBV5-1 and TRBJ1-5; D ambiguous. CDR1 is SGHRS, CDR2 YFSETQ, per germline. This CDR3 comprises 13 residues. Trimming removed 3 bases at V and 4 bases at J, with 8 bases between. This CDR3 reads CASSSGQNQPQHF. Written as DNA, the CDR3 is TGCGCCAGCAGCTCTGGGCAGAATCAGCCCCAGCATTTT.

The J gene is TRBJ1-2, the V gene TRBV24-1, with unresolved D. The V end lost 0 bases, the J end lost 8 bases, and 3 bases lay between the germline ends. The CDR3 is 11 residues long. Germline values: CDR1 KGHDR, CDR2 SFDVKD. The CDR3 sequence is CATSDLEGYTF. DNA for the CDR3: TGTGCCACCAGTGATTTGGAGGGCTACACCTTC.

The chain combines TRBV12-3 or TRBV12-4 with TRBJ1-2; D is uncertain. Trimming stripped 3 bases from V and 7 bases from J, with 12 bases between. The CDR3 is made up of 13 amino acids. CDR3: CASSLEALGGYTF. The CDR3 DNA reads as TGTGCCAGCAGTTTGGAGGCCCTGGGTGGCTACACCTTC.

The J gene is TRBJ2-3, the V gene TRBV2; a weak D match, TRBD2 (6 bases). The CDR3 runs 14 residues. Germline values: CDR1 SNHLY, CDR2 FYNNEI. Trimming took 8 bases from V and 2 from J, leaving 14 bases between them. CDR3 nucleotide sequence: TGTGCCAGCCGAGGTTTAGCGGCCACAGATACGCAGTATTTT. It yields the protein CASRGLAATDTQYF.

The rearrangement links TRBV2 to TRBJ1-3, with TRBD1 matching 7 bases. The V segment lost 4 bases and the J segment 5 bases; nucleotides outside the gene matches: 14. This CDR3 has 17 residues. Germline loops: CDR1 SNHLY, CDR2 FYNNEI. The CDR3 sequence is CASSGEDRTTFRNTIYF. For the CDR3, the DNA is TGTGCCAGCAGTGGAGAGGACAGGACGACGTTTCGAAACACCATATATTTT.

V and J are TRBV11-2 and TRBJ1-6; D is unclear. Per the germline V gene, CDR1 is SGHAT and CDR2 is FQNNGV. Trimming stripped 2 bases from V and 4 bases from J, with 6 bases between. CDR3 length: 14 amino acids. Here the CDR3 DNA reads TGTGCCAGCAGCTTAACAGATTATAATTCACCCCTCCACTTT. It encodes CASSLTDYNSPLHF.

This chain links TRBV29-1 with TRBJ2-5; TRBD2 matches at 10 bases. The germline V gene encodes CDR1 SQVTM and CDR2 ANQGSEA. This CDR3 is built from 14 residues. The trim removed 8 bases at V and 1 base at J, leaving 7 bases unmatched. The DNA for the CDR3 is TGCAGCTCCTTAGCGGGGGGCTTCCAAGAGACCCAGTACTTC. Protein: CSSLAGGFQETQYF.

The chain employs TRBV19 and TRBJ1-2; maybe TRBD1 (5 bases). The CDR3 totals 14 residues. Germline V CDR1 and CDR2: LNHDA, SQIVND (reference sequence). The V end lost 3 bases, the J end lost 2 bases, and 10 bases lay between the germline ends. The CDR3 region is CASSIRVSNYGYTF. In nucleotides, the CDR3 is TGTGCCAGTAGTATCAGGGTCAGCAACTATGGCTACACCTTC. The complete variable domain, with remaining parts taken from reference TRBV19 and TRBJ1-2, reads DGGITQSPKYLFRKEGQNVTLSCEQNLNHDAMYWYRQDPGQGLRLIYYSQIVNDFQKGDIAEGYSVSREKKESFPLTVTSAQKNPTAFYLCASSIRVSNYGYTFGSGTRLTVV.

This clone was picked up one time. This chain joins TRBV10-3 and TRBJ1-1; D not certain. Germline CDR1 ENHRY, CDR2 SYGVKD. The length of the CDR3 is 13 residues. V was pared by 11 bases and J by 0 bases, with 13 bases between. This chain's CDR3 is CAGREQLNTEAFF. CDR3 sequence (DNA): TGTGCCGGCCGCGAACAGCTGAACACTGAAGCTTTCTTT.

The chain has TRBV5-6 and TRBJ1-1; 7 nucleotides match TRBD1. Germline V gene sequence: CDR1 SGHDT, CDR2 YYEEEE. The CDR3 is 16 amino acids. Trimming cost V 4 bases and J 1 base; bases outside gene matches: 10. The CDR3 DNA follows: TGTGCCAGCAGCCCTTACGGACAGGCGAAGAACACTGAAGCTTTCTTT. Protein product: CASSPYGQAKNTEAFF. The whole variable domain, filled in from reference TRBV5-6 and TRBJ1-1, reads DAGVTQSPTHLIKTRGQQVTLRCSPKSGHDTVSWYQQALGQGPQFIFQYYEEEERQRGNFPDRFSGHQFPNYSSELNVNALLLGDSALYLCASSPYGQAKNTEAFFGQGTRLTVV.

This clone showed up many times. The gene calls are TRBV14 and TRBJ1-1; D gene uncertain. The V and J ends lost 1 base and 5 bases respectively, with 17 bases between them. Germline CDR1 SGHDN, CDR2 FVKESK. CDR3 length equals 16 residues. CDR3 nucleotides: TGTGCCAGCAGCCAAGTGACGACATCCCGAAGGACTGAAGCTTTCTTT. Translating it yields CASSQVTTSRRTEAFF.

V and J are TRBV9 and TRBJ2-3; 12 bases align to TRBD2. Germline lookup yields CDR1 SGDLS and CDR2 YYNGEE. With V trimmed by 3 bases and J by 1 base, 12 bases remained unmatched. CDR3 length equals 19 residues. The CDR3 sequence is CASSERALAGGRGTDTQYF. The CDR3 DNA sequence: TGTGCCAGCAGCGAGAGGGCCCTAGCGGGGGGGCGCGGCACAGATACGCAGTATTTT.

This clone qualifies as medium-sized. This chain joins TRBV2 and TRBJ2-7; D possibly corresponds to TRBD2 (6 bases). Germline V lookup: CDR1 SNHLY, CDR2 FYNNEI. The CDR3 spans 15 residues. V lost 2 bases to trimming and J lost 4 bases, with 15 bases between them. In nucleotides, the CDR3 is TGTGCCAGCAGTGAATTCGGCGGGGAGCGTTACGAGCAGTACTTC. It is translated as CASSEFGGERYEQYF.

This clone was observed a single time. Written as DNA, the CDR3 is TGTGCCAGCAGCTTAGTTCAGGTGCCCTCCTACGAGCAGTACTTC. It translates to CASSLVQVPSYEQYF. The chain has TRBV7-8 and TRBJ2-7, with D hard to call. The germline V and J ends were trimmed by 1 base and 0 bases, with 10 bases remaining between them. This CDR3 is 15 amino acids long. CDR1 and CDR2 from the germline V gene are SGHVS and FQNEAQ.

The rearrangement links TRBV30 to TRBJ2-6; no clear D. The V gene's germline CDR1 is GTSNPN and CDR2 SVGIG (reference sequence). Trimming took 3 bases from V and 0 from J, leaving 6 bases between them. CDR3 length: 14 amino acids. The CDR3 nucleotides read TGTGCCTGGAGACGGGTCTCTGGGGCCAACGTCCTGACTTTC. The encoded protein is CAWRRVSGANVLTF.

The V and J genes are TRBV7-9 and TRBJ1-6; 8 bases agree with TRBD1. This CDR3 contains 14 residues. J was trimmed by 17 bases and V by 4 bases; bases with no gene match: 13. Germline V gene lookup returns CDR1 SEHNR and CDR2 FQNEAQ (reference sequence). CDR3 protein: CASSSRGGLTGVHF. The CDR3 DNA is TGTGCCAGCAGCTCTAGGGGGGGTTTGACAGGGGTCCACTTT.

This chain uses TRBV2 with TRBJ2-3; 9 positions match TRBD2. The CDR3 is made up of 14 amino acids. V gave up 5 bases and J gave up 1 base; unmatched junction bases: 1. Germline V lookup: CDR1 SNHLY, CDR2 FYNNEI. The chain's CDR3 is CASSLAGGTDTQYF. CDR3 nucleotide sequence: TGTGCCAGCAGTTTAGCGGGGGGCACAGATACGCAGTATTTT.

In the case of this clone: One end of the junction fails to match germline, which may point to a read error. This chain connects TRBV6-5 to TRBJ1-2; no reliable D call. This CDR3 is 16 amino acids long. Germline V gene lookup returns CDR1 MNHEY and CDR2 SVGAGI. The CDR3 sequence: CASSYSSGIVTYGYTF. The DNA of the CDR3 is TGTGCCAGTAGTTACTCCTCCGGGATAGTCACTTATGGCTACACCTTC.

The V call is TRBV5-1, the J call TRBJ1-5; 9 nucleotides line up with TRBD1. The ends lost 4 bases at V and 6 bases at J; junction bases unmatched: 5. CDR1 and CDR2 from the germline V gene are SGHRS and YFSETQ. This CDR3 region has 14 residues. DNA of the CDR3: TGCGCCAGCAGCCTGGGACAGGGCTCTCAGCCCCAGCATTTT. It specifies CASSLGQGSQPQHF.